These 11 T cell receptor beta chains were sequenced from one sample in a study of beta chain features in type 1 diabetes. Expressed TCRB transcripts were sequenced because the isolated RNA had all been reverse transcribed beforehand. Method: immunoSEQ multiplex PCR; TCRdb's copy keeps in-frame clones and lacks some. The sample consists of under 95,000 clones, under 35% of them appearing once. The sample consisted of stem cell memory CD4+ T cells from blood. Every receptor here comes from a woman younger than 35 in good health.

V and J are TRBV4-2 and TRBJ2-5; D may be TRBD2 (7 bases). There are 14 residues in the CDR3. Trimming stripped 0 bases from V and 3 bases from J, with 8 bases between. CDR1 and CDR2 from the germline V gene are LGHNA and YNFKEQ. The CDR3 DNA is TGTGCCAGCAGCCAAGAAGGGGGGGAAGAGACCCAGTACTTC. It encodes CASSQEGGEETQYF.

V is TRBV5-8 and J is TRBJ1-5; 9 positions match TRBD1. V shed 4 bases and J 4 bases; nucleotides not matched to a gene: 6. The CDR3 is 15 residues long. CDR1 is SGHTS and CDR2 is YDEGEE in the germline V gene. Here the CDR3 reads CASSGGQGRNQPQHF. The DNA for the CDR3 is TGTGCCAGCAGCGGAGGACAGGGGCGAAATCAGCCCCAGCATTTT.

This clone has more than one count but fewer than ten. Here the CDR3 DNA reads TGTGCCTTTCAAGCGGGGAGCGATACGCAGTATTTT. Protein sequence: CAFQAGSDTQYF. V usage is TRBV30 and J usage is TRBJ2-3, with TRBD2 matching 7 bases. Germline V gives CDR1 GTSNPN, CDR2 SVGIG (reference sequence). The CDR3 has 12 residues. Trimming took 7 bases from V and 6 from J; bases not matched to a gene: 7.

Note on this clone: The identical CDR3 is also encoded by other nucleotide sequences in the sample. The rearrangement links TRBV6-6 to TRBJ2-7; D is undetermined. The CDR3 covers 12 residues. Germline lookup yields CDR1 MNHNY and CDR2 SVGAGI (reference sequence). The germline V and J ends were trimmed by 6 bases and 0 bases, with 6 bases remaining between them. The CDR3 protein is CASSPGSYEQYF. The CDR3 DNA is TGTGCCAGCAGCCCCGGCTCCTACGAGCAGTACTTC.

The chain couples TRBV4-1 to TRBJ1-1; TRBD1 might be the D (5 bases). The CDR3 is 16 residues long. CDR1 is MGHRA, CDR2 YSYEKL, per germline. The ends were cut back, 1 base at V and 0 bases at J, with 12 bases in the middle. The DNA for the CDR3 is TGCGCCAGCAGCCAAGGAGGCCGGGGGTTGAACACTGAAGCTTTCTTT. It translates to CASSQGGRGLNTEAFF.

This chain connects TRBV5-1 to TRBJ1-4; 8 bases map to TRBD1. The CDR3 runs 14 residues. Germline assignment: CDR1 SGHRS and CDR2 YFSETQ. V lost 5 bases, J lost 8 bases, and 8 bases stayed unmatched. DNA for the CDR3: TGCGCCAGCAGTGCCGGGACAGGTCGGGAAAAACTGTTTTTT. Its protein product is CASSAGTGREKLFF.

This clone was seen repeatedly, ten times or more. The rearrangement links TRBV7-2 to TRBJ2-7; D perhaps matches TRBD1 (7 bases). Germline V gene lookup returns CDR1 SGHTA and CDR2 FQGNSA. The CDR3 is 13 residues long. Trimming took off 5 bases at V and 7 bases at J, with 15 bases between the two ends. For the CDR3, the DNA is TGTGCCAGCAGCCCGGACAGGAGGGGGGAGCAGTACTTC. Encoded protein: CASSPDRRGEQYF. Variable domain in full (rest from reference TRBV7-2 and TRBJ2-7): GAGVSQSPSNKVTEKGKDVELRCDPISGHTALYWYRQSLGQGLEFLIYFQGNSAPDKSGLPSDRFSAERTGGSVSTLTIQRTQQEDSAVYLCASSPDRRGEQYFGPGTRLTVT.

The chain combines TRBV29-1 with TRBJ2-7; 7 bases line up with TRBD1. This CDR3 is built from 14 residues. V dropped 5 bases and J dropped 4; count of bases not matched to a gene: 11. Germline loops: CDR1 SQVTM, CDR2 ANQGSEA. The CDR3 coding sequence is TGCAGCGTTTGCCTAGGGACAGAACTTTACGAGCAGTACTTC. This sequence encodes CSVCLGTELYEQYF.

The genes are TRBV2 and TRBJ1-2, with D unresolved. The CDR3 length is 15 residues. Deletions cut 4 bases from V and 2 bases from J, with 14 bases between. Germline CDR1 reads SNHLY; CDR2 reads FYNNEI. The CDR3: CASSGVRGLNYGYTF. The CDR3 DNA is TGTGCCAGCAGTGGAGTTAGAGGGTTGAACTATGGCTACACCTTC.

This chain links TRBV4-2 with TRBJ1-1, with 7 bases aligning to TRBD1. With 3 bases clipped from V and 2 bases from J, the junction kept 3 bases outside the gene matches. The CDR3 is 14 amino acids. In germline, CDR1 is LGHNA, CDR2 YNFKEQ. Here the CDR3 reads CASSQGQKNTEAFF. The CDR3, as DNA: TGTGCCAGCAGCCAGGGACAGAAAAACACTGAAGCTTTCTTT.

This chain links TRBV11-2 with TRBJ2-6; no firm D call. Trimming removed 9 bases at V and 5 bases at J, with 14 bases between. Germline assignment: CDR1 SGHAT and CDR2 FQNNGV. CDR3 length: 14 residues. The CDR3, as DNA: TGTGCCAGTACCTTCGCGAGGTGGGCCAACGTCCTGACTTTC. It specifies CASTFARWANVLTF.